This T cell receptor beta chain was captured by sequencing in a study of blood T cell repertoires in COVID-19. The wider study: Samples of COVID-19 (acute and convalescent) were obtained from the United States, Italy and Spain. Nucleic acid was either cDNA or gDNA, and it came from T cells, B-cell-depleted T cells, or PBMCs.

The CDR3 contains 12 residues. V was shortened by 4 bases and J by 8 bases, with 9 bases between the two germline ends. Germline V gene lookup returns CDR1 SGHRS and CDR2 YFSETQ. In the authors' methods: Counts of nucleated cells, estimated from reference gene primer amplification, were obtained. Sequencing was performed with immunoSEQ multiplex PCR; in TCRdb, only in-frame clones are kept and a portion is missing. V and J calls and clone size follow that table, whereas D and trimming were derived from the DNA. The sample shows around 190,000 clones, 70% to 90% of them seen only once. The material sequenced was peripheral blood. The TCR originated in a man aged 70-80 years with active or convalescent COVID-19. This rearrangement joins TRBV5-1 to TRBJ1-4, with a weak D call TRBD1 (6 bases). Here the CDR3 DNA reads TGCGCCAGCAGCCCAGGACAGGAAAAACTGTTTTTT. Its protein product is CASSPGQEKLFF.